Below, one TCR beta chain is given with its context. Antigen specificity is unknown. Trimming pared 1 base from V and 0 bases from J, leaving 5 bases between. The CDR3 loop spans 14 amino acids. Germline assignment: CDR1 SGHRS and CDR2 YFSETQ. Findings and limits, study-wide: Tumor Treg TCRs overlapped most with tumor naive CD4+ cells.

Semi-nested PCR with Nested Universal Primer A followed constant-region reverse priming of full-length variable regions. MiXCR, run by TCRdb on the 5' RACE reads, gives a single entry per CDR3 protein. Of around 5,600 distinct CDR3 sequences listed, approximately 70% are singletons. The source material was memory CD4+ T cells sorted from a lymph node. Subset in this sample: memory CD4+ T cells, CD4+CD45RO+CD25-. The sequence was obtained from a female donor with breast cancer. The rearrangement links TRBV5-1 to TRBJ2-1; no clear D. The CDR3 is CASSLYSSYNEQFF. Written as DNA, the CDR3 is TGCGCCAGCAGCTTGTATAGCTCCTACAATGAGCAGTTCTTC.